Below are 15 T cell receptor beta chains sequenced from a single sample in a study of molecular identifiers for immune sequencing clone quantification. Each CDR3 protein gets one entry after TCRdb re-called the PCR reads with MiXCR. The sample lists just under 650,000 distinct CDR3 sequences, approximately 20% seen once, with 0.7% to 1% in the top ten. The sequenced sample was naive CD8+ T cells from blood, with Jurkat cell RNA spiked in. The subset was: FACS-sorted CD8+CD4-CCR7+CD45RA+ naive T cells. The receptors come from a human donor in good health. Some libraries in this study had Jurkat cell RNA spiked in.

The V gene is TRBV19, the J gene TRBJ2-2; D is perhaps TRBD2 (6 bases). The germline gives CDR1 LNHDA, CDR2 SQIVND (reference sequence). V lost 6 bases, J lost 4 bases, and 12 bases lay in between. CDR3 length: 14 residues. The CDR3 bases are TGTGCCAGTAGAGTGGGGGGTAGCACCGGGGAGCTGTTTTTT. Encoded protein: CASRVGGSTGELFF.

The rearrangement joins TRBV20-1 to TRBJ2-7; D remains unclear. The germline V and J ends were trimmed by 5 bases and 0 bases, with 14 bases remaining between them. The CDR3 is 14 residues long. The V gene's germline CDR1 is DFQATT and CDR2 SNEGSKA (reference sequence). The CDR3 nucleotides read TGCAGTGCTTCCGCAGTGGGTATCTCCTACGAGCAGTACTTC. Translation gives CSASAVGISYEQYF.

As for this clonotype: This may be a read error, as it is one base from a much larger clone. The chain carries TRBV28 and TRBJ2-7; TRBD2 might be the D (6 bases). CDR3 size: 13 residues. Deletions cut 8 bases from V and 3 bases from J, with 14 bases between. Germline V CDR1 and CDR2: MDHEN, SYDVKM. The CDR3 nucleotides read TGTGCCAGCGGGGAGGCTGGAAGCTACGAGCAGTACTTC. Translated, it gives CASGEAGSYEQYF. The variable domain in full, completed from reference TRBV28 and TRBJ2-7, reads DVKVTQSSRYLVKRTGEKVFLECVQDMDHENMFWYRQDPGLGLRLIYFSYDVKMKEKGDIPEGYSVSREKKERFSLILESASTNQTSMYLCASGEAGSYEQYFGPGTRLTVT.

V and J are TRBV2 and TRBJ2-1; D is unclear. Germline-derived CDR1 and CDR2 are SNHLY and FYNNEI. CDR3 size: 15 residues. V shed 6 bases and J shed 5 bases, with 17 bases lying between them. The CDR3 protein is CASRPRTGRNNEQFF. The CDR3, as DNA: TGTGCCAGCAGACCCCGCACGGGCAGAAACAATGAGCAGTTCTTC.

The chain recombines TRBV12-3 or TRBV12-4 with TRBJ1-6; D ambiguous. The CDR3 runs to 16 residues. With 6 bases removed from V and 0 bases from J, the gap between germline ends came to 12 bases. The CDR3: CASSPEISSYNSPLHF. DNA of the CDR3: TGTGCCAGCAGCCCTGAAATTAGCTCCTATAATTCACCCCTCCACTTT.

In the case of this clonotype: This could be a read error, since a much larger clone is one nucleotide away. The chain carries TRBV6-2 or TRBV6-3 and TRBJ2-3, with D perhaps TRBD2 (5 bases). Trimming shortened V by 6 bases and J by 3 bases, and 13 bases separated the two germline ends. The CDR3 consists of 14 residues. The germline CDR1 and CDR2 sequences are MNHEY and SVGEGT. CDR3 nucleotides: TGTGCCAGCAGCGCACGGGGTTTTACAGATACGCAGTATTTT. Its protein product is CASSARGFTDTQYF.

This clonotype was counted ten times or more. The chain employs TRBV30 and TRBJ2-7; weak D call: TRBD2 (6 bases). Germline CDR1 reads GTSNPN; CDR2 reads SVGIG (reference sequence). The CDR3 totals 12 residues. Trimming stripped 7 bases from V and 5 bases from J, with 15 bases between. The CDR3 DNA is TGTGCCTCGGAGGGGACCAGCCACGAGCAGTACTTC. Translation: CASEGTSHEQYF. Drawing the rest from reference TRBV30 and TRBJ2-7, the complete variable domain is SQTIHQWPATLVQPVGSPLSLECTVEGTSNPNLYWYRQAAGRGLQLLFYSVGIGQISSEVPQNLSASRPQDRQFILSSKKLLLSDSGFYLCASEGTSHEQYFGPGTRLTVT.

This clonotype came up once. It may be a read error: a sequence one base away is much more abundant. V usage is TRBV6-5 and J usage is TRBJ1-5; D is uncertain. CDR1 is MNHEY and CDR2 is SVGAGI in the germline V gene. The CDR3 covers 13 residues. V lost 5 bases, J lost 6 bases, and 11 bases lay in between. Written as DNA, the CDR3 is TGTGCCAGCAGTCACGAGATAGGTCAGCCCCAGCATTTT. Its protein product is CASSHEIGQPQHF.

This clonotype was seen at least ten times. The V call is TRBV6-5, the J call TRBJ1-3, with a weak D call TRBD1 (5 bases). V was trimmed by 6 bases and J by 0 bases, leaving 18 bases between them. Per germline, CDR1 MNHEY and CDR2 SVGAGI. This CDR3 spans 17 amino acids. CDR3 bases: TGTGCCAGCAGCCCTTGGGACGGTGAACCCTCTGGAAACACCATATATTTT. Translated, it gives CASSPWDGEPSGNTIYF.

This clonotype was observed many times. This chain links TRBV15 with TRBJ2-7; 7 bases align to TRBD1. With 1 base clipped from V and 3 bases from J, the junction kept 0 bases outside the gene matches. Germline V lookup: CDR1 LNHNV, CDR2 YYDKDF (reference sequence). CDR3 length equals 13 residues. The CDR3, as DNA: TGTGCCACCAGCAGAGGGGACAGCTACGAGCAGTACTTC. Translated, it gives CATSRGDSYEQYF. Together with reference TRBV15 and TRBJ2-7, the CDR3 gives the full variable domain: DAMVIQNPRYQVTQFGKPVTLSCSQTLNHNVMYWYQQKSSQAPKLLFHYYDKDFNNEADTPDNFQSRRPNTSFCFLDIRSPGLGDTAMYLCATSRGDSYEQYFGPGTRLTVT.

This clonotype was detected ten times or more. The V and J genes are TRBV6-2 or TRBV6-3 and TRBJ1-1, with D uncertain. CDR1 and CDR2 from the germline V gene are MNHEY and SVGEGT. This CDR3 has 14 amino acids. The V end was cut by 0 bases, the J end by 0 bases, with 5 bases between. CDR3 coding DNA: TGTGCCAGCAGTTACTCACACCTGAACACTGAAGCTTTCTTT. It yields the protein CASSYSHLNTEAFF.

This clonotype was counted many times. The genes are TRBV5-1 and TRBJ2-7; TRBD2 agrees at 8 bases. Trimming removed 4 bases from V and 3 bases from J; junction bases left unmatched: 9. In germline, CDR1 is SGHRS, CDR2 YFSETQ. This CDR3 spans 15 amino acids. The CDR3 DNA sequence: TGCGCCAGCAGCCAAACGGGACTAGGGTTCTACGAGCAGTACTTC. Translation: CASSQTGLGFYEQYF.

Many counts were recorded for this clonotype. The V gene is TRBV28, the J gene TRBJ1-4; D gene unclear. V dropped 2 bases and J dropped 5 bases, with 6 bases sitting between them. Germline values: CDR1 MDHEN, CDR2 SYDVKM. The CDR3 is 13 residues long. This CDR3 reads CASSLGLNEKLFF. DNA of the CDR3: TGTGCCAGCAGTTTAGGGCTCAATGAAAAACTGTTTTTT.

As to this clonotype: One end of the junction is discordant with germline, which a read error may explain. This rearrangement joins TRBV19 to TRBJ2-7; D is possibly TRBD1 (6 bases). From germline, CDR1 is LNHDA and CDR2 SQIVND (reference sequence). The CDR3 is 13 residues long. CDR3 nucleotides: TGTACCAGTGCAGGGGCGTACGCCTACGAGCAGTACTTC. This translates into CTSAGAYAYEQYF.

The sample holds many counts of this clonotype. This CDR3 is CASSPILTGYTDTQYF. For the CDR3, the DNA is TGTGCCAGCAGCCCGATACTGACAGGTTACACAGATACGCAGTATTTT. The gene calls are TRBV12-3 or TRBV12-4 and TRBJ2-3; D may be TRBD1 (6 bases). The CDR3 length is 16 residues. Trimming pared 6 bases from V and 2 bases from J, leaving 18 bases between.